The text below deals with one T cell receptor (beta chain). These data come from a study of T cells in Graves' hyperthyroidism and ophthalmopathy. It was RNA transcripts that yielded the amplified TCR beta CDR3 regions. With the HTBI primer set, the TCR CDR3 went through a first round of RT-PCR. Each CDR3 protein gets one entry after TCRdb re-called the multiplex PCR reads with MiXCR. The table lists around 500,000 distinct CDR3 sequences, 12% to 15% of them singletons. The study based diagnoses on clinical symptoms, serum thyroxine and TRAb, thyroid ultrasound and orbital computed tomography. Fresh 10 ml peripheral blood yielded PBMCs. Germline V gene lookup returns CDR1 SGHVS and CDR2 FNYEAQ. Trimming shortened V by 3 bases and J by 1 base, and 6 bases separated the two germline ends. This CDR3 contains 14 residues.

Source material: blood. The chain is built from TRBV7-6 and TRBJ2-2; D gene ambiguous. The TCR sequence derives from a woman in her thirties or forties with Graves' hyperthyroidism. Here the CDR3 DNA reads TGTGCCAGCAGCTTCCAGGAGAACACCGGGGAGCTGTTTTTT. Amino acids: CASSFQENTGELFF.